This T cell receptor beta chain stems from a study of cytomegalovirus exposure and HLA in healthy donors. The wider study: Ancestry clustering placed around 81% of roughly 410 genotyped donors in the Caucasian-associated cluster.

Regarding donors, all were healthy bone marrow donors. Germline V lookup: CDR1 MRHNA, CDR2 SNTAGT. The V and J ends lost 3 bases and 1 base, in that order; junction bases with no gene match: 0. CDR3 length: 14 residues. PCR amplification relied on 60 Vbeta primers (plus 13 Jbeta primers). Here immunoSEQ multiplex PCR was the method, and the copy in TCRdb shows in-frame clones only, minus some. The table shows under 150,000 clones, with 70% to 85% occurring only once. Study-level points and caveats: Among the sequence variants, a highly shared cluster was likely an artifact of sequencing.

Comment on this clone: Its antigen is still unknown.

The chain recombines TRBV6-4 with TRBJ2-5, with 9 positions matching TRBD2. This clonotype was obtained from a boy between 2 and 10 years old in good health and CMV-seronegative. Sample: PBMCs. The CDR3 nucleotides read TGTGCCAGCAGTGAGCGGGGGGGCCAAGAGACCCAGTACTTC. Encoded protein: CASSERGGQETQYF.